The clone carrying this T cell receptor (beta chain) was recorded at least ten times. The target antigen is unknown. The data were taken from a study of tumor and adjacent non-tumor tissue in lung cancer. Study background: The cohort had 12 to 13 adenocarcinoma, a couple of squamous cell and 1 small cell patients.

This sample's RNA came from whole unsorted tissue. Three rounds of nested PCR, following a modified ARM-PCR protocol, produced the TCRbeta library. TCRdb processed the multiplex PCR reads anew with MiXCR; each CDR3 protein has one entry. The sample records about 76,000 distinct CDR3 sequences, 65% to 75% being singletons. Broader study findings: Compared with tumor, normal lung showed significantly lower TCR diversity.

The CDR3 totals 13 residues. Per germline, CDR1 SGHAT and CDR2 FQNNGV. V was pared by 0 bases and J by 5 bases, with 5 bases between. The sequencing input was lung tumor tissue. The sequence derives from a woman in her 70s with non-small cell lung cancer. V and J are TRBV11-2 and TRBJ1-5; D not certain. CDR3 bases: TGTGCCAGCAGCTTAGATCTCGATCAGCCCCAGCATTTT. Protein product: CASSLDLDQPQHF.